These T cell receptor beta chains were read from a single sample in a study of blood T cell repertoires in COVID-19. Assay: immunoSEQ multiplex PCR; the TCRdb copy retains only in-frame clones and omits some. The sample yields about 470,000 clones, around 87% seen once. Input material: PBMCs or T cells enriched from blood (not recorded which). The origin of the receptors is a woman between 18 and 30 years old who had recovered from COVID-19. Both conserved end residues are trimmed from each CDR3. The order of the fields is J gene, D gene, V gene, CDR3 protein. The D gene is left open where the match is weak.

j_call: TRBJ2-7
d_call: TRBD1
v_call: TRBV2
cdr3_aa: ASNRGTATYEQY

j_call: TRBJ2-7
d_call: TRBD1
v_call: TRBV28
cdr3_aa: ALGGQGPYEQY

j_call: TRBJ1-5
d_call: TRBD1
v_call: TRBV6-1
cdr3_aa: ASSERGDRGRGQPQH

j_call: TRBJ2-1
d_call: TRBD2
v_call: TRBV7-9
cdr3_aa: ASSQRGAAYNEQF

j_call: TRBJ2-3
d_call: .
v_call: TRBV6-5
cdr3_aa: ASSDRGARTDTQY

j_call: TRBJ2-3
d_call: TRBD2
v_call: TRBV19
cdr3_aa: ASSSGGALDTQY

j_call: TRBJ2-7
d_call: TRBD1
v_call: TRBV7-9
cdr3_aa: ASSLTGAGQEY

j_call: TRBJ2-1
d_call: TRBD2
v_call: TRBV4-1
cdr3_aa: ASRLLAGTYNEQF

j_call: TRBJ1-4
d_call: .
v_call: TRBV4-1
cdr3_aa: ASSPRVWVNEKLF

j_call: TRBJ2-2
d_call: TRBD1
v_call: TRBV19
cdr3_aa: ASRQWTGGIGELF

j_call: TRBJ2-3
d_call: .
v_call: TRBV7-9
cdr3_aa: ASSLSDFSTDTQY

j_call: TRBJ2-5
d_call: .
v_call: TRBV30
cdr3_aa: ACHTRPETQY

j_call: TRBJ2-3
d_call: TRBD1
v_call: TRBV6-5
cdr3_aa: ASSRQGRTDTQY

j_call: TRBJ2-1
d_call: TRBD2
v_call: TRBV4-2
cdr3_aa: ASSQDRAGGPFANEQF

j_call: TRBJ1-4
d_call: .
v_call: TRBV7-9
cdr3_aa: ASSLAAGEANEKLF

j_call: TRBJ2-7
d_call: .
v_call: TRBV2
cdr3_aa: ASQLSPLSSYEQY

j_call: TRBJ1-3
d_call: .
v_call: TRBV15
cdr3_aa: ATSRDYASSGNTIY

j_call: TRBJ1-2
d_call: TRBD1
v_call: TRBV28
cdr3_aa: ASSLGGGGGYT

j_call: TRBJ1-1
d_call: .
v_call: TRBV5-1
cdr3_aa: ASSFWTVDTEAF

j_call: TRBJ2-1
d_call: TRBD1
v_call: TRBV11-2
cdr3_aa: ASSRRDREINEQF

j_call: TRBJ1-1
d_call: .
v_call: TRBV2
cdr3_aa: ASSGQGLPAF

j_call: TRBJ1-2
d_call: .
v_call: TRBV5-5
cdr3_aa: ASSLNFLTGSHGYT

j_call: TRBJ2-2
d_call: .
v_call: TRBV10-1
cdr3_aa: ASSEGGANTGELF

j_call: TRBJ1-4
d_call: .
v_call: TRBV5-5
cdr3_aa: ASSFGEKLF

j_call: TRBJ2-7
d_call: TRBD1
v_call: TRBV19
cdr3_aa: ASSIEGAYEQY

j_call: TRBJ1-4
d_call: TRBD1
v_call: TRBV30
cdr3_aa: AWNPGQGEKLF

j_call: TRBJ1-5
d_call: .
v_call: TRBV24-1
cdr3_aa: ASGGHDNQPQH

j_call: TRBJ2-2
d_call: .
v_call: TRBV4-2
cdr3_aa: ASSQDRASNTGELF

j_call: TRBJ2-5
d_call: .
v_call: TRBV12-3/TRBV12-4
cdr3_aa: ASSFAQEETQY

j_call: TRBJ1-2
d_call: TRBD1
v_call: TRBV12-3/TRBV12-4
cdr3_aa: ASSRTGGLGYT

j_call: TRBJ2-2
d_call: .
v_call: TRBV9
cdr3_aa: ASSPDRPFTGELF

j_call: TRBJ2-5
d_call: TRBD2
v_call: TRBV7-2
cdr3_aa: ASSPGLAAQETQY

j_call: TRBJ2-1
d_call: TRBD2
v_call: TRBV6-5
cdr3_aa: ASSFSGGSRNEQF

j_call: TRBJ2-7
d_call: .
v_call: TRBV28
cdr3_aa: ASSSGGNEQY

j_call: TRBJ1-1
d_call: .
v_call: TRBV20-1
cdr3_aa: SASDSYTEAF

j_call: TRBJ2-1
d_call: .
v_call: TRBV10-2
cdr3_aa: ASHRTRNEQF

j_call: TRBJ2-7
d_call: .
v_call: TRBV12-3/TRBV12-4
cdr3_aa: ASRPLDSYEQY

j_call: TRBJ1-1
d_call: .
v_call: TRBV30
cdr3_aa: AWLGTSETEAF

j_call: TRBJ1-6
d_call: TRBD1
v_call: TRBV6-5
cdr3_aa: ASSQGGLSPLH

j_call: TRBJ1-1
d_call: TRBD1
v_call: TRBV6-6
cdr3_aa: ASSPRAAIQQGPGNTEAF

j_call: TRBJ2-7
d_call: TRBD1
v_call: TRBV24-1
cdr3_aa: ATSDPRDSGEQY

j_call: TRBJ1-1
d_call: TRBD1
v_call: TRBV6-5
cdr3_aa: ATGALMNTEAF